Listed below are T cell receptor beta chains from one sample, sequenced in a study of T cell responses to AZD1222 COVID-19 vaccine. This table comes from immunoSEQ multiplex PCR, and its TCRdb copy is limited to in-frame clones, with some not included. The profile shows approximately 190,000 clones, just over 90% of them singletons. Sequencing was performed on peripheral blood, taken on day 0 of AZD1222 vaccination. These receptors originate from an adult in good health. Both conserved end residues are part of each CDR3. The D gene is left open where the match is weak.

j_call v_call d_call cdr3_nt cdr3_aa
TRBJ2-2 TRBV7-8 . TGTGCCAGCAGCCAAGGCAGGACATGGGCCGGGGAGCTGTTTTTT CASSQGRTWAGELFF
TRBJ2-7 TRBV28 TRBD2 TGTGCCAGCACCGGGGGGGGGTACGAGCAGTACTTC CASTGGGYEQYF
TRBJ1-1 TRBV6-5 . TGTGCCAGCAGGACGGGAGGGTACACTGAAGCTTTCTTT CASRTGGYTEAFF
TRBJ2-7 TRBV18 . TGTGCCAGCTCACCACGGGACATCTCCTACGAGCAGTACTTC CASSPRDISYEQYF
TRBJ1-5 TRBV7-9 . TGTGCCAGCAGCCCGACGGATAGCAATCAGCCCCAGCATTTT CASSPTDSNQPQHF
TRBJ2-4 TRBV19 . TGTGCCAGTAGTTCAAGGAACATTCAGTACTTC CASSSRNIQYF
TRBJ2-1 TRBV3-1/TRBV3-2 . TGTGCCAGCAGCCAAGATGTCCTAGCCGCTCGTCGCGATGAGCAGTTCTTC CASSQDVLAARRDEQFF
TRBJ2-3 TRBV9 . TGTGCCAGCAGCGCGAACACAGATACGCAGTATTTT CASSANTDTQYF
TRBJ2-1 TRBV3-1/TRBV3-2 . TGTGCCAGCAGCCTCGACAGATACAATGAGCAGTTCTTC CASSLDRYNEQFF
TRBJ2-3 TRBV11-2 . TGTGCCAGCAGCAAAGGGACTTCCCTTACAGATACGCAGTATTTT CASSKGTSLTDTQYF
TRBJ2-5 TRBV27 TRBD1 TGTGCCATCCGGACCCCTGGACAGGGGGCCGCCCAAAACCAAGAGACCCAGTACTTC CAIRTPGQGAAQNQETQYF
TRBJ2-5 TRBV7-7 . TGTGCTAGCAGCTTAGCCCAGTTTGATCAAGAGACCCAGTACTTC CASSLAQFDQETQYF
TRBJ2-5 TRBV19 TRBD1 TGTGCCAGTAACCCGACAGGGGAAGAGACCCAGTACTTC CASNPTGEETQYF
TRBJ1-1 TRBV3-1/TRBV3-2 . TGTGCCAGCAGCCTATTTTCGAACACTGAAGCTTTCTTT CASSLFSNTEAFF
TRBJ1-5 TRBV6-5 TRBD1 TGTGCCAGCACCCCGACAGGGAGCAATCAGCCCCAGCATTTT CASTPTGSNQPQHF
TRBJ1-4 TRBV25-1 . TGTGCCAGCAGTGAACCAGTTAATGAAAAACTGTTTTTT CASSEPVNEKLFF
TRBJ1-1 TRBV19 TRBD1 TGTGCCAGTAGTCCGACAGGGACGAACACTGAAGCTTTCTTT CASSPTGTNTEAFF
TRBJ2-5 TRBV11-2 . TGTGCCAGCAGCCCCCGGAGTGCGGGTAGGACATACCAAGAGACCCAGTACTTC CASSPRSAGRTYQETQYF
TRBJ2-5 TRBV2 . TGTGCCAGCAGCGGGTCGACCCAAGAGACCCAGTACTTC CASSGSTQETQYF
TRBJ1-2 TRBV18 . TGTGCCAGCTCACCGGGGACCGGCGGGCAGGGCTATGGCTACACCTTC CASSPGTGGQGYGYTF
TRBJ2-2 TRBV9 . TGTGCCAGCAGCGTAGCATTGAACACCGGGGAGCTGTTTTTT CASSVALNTGELFF
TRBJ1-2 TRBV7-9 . TGTGCCAGCAGCTTAGAAGGCAGGGTTGATGGCTACACCTTC CASSLEGRVDGYTF
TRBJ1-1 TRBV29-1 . TGCAGCGTTGAACACAGGGAAGGAGGTGAAGCTTTCTTT CSVEHREGGEAFF
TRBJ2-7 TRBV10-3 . TGTGCCATCAGTGAGTTCGTACTTAACGAGCAGTACTTC CAISEFVLNEQYF
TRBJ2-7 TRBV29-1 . TGCAGCGTCGGGGACACCTACGAGCAGTACTTC CSVGDTYEQYF
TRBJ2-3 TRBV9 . TGTGCCAGCAGCGTAAGACGCGGGATAAGCACAGATACGCAGTATTTT CASSVRRGISTDTQYF
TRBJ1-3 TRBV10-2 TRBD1 TGCGCCAGCGCTCGGACAGGTCAAGGTGGAAACACCATATATTTT CASARTGQGGNTIYF
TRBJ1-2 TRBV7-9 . TGTGCCAGCAGCTTAGGCGCCTTAACCCAGGATGGCTACACCTTC CASSLGALTQDGYTF
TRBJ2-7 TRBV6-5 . TGTGCCAGCAGTAGGCAGGGTAATTACGAGCAGTACTTC CASSRQGNYEQYF
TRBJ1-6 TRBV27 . TGTGCCAGCAGCCAAAACAGGGAATTGTCACCCCTCCACTTT CASSQNRELSPLHF
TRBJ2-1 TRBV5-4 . TGTGCCAGCAGCTTGGACCTAGTTGGTGAGCAGTTCTTC CASSLDLVGEQFF